This T cell receptor beta chain was profiled in a study of blood T cell repertoires in COVID-19. Trimming took 4 bases from V and 5 from J, leaving 14 bases between them. The CDR3 covers 15 residues. CDR1 is KGHDR and CDR2 is SFDVKD in the germline V gene. TCRdb's table, derived via immunoSEQ multiplex PCR, lists solely in-frame clones and lacks some. The repertoire holds hundreds of thousands of clones, around 89% seen once, with around 2% in the top ten. Sequencing used PBMCs or T cells enriched from blood (not recorded which). This clonotype was sampled from a woman in her sixties or seventies in a cohort exposed to, infected with or recovered from COVID-19 (not recorded which). The V call is TRBV24-1, the J call TRBJ2-1, with a possible D match to TRBD1 (6 bases). This CDR3 reads CATSDPSGGHNEQFF. CDR3 DNA: TGTGCCACCAGTGACCCTAGTGGGGGCCACAATGAGCAGTTCTTC.